Listed below are T cell receptor beta chains from one sample, sequenced in a study of T cells in Graves' hyperthyroidism and ophthalmopathy. TCRdb reprocessed the multiplex PCR reads via MiXCR and lists one record per CDR3 protein. The sample lists around 350,000 distinct CDR3 sequences, around 25% occurring once. Sequenced material: blood. All receptors derive from a man aged 45-60 years with Graves' hyperthyroidism. The CDR3 runs from the conserved cysteine through the conserved F or W. A D gene is named only where the DNA matches it firmly. Not all rows give a size; the values are once, few, many and, for expanded clones, a class.

cdr3_aa cdr3_nt v_call clone_size d_call j_call
CASSQDEGTAFQHGELFF TGCGCCAGCAGCCAAGATGAGGGGACAGCCTTCCAACACGGGGAGCTGTTTTTT TRBV4-1 NA TRBD1 TRBJ2-2
CASSLVSDYGYTF TGTGCCAGCAGCTTGGTATCGGACTATGGCTACACCTTC TRBV5-6 NA NA TRBJ1-2
CASSASRGSNYGYTF TGTGCCAGCAGCGCGTCGCGGGGCTCTAACTATGGCTACACCTTC TRBV2 many NA TRBJ1-2
CASSLDGTSGISPFF TGCGCCAGCAGCTTGGACGGGACTAGCGGGATTTCTCCGTTCTTC TRBV5-1 few TRBD2 TRBJ2-1
CASSLAGVSGELFF TGTGCCAGCAGCTTAGCGGGAGTTTCAGGGGAGCTGTTTTTT TRBV7-2 NA NA TRBJ2-2
CSASPTSGRSYNEQFF TGCAGTGCTAGTCCCACTAGCGGGAGGTCTTACAATGAGCAGTTCTTC TRBV20-1 many TRBD2 TRBJ2-1
CASSPWTGTGDNSPLHF TGTGCCAGCAGCCCATGGACCGGGACAGGAGATAATTCACCCCTCCACTTT TRBV7-9 few TRBD1 TRBJ1-6
CASSVDGGAVYGYTF TGTGCCAGCAGCGTAGATGGAGGAGCTGTCTATGGCTACACCTTC TRBV9 NA NA TRBJ1-2
CASGPRTNTEAFF TGTGCCAGCGGTCCCAGAACGAACACTGAAGCTTTCTTT TRBV7-9 NA NA TRBJ1-1
CASSPRVQGASYEQYF TGTGCCAGTAGCCCCCGGGTGCAGGGGGCCTCCTACGAGCAGTACTTC TRBV19 NA TRBD1 TRBJ2-7
CASSMGRSYEQYF TGTGCCAGTAGTATGGGGCGGTCCTACGAGCAGTACTTC TRBV19 NA NA TRBJ2-7
CASSLVDVSYEQYF TGTGCCAGCAGCTTAGTGGACGTATCCTACGAGCAGTACTTC TRBV7-9 few NA TRBJ2-7
CASSLDTPSSYEQYF TGTGCCAGCAGCTTAGATACTCCGAGCTCCTACGAGCAGTACTTC TRBV11-1 few NA TRBJ2-7
CSARAGVRTDTQYF TGCAGTGCTAGGGCAGGGGTGAGGACAGATACGCAGTATTTT TRBV20-1 few NA TRBJ2-3
CSASPPQGERKLFF TGCAGTGCTAGTCCCCCTCAGGGTGAGCGAAAACTGTTTTTT TRBV20-1 few NA TRBJ1-4
CASGLSLPRVGQPQHF TGTGCTAGTGGTTTGTCCCTCCCCCGAGTCGGGCAGCCCCAGCATTTT TRBV12-5 NA NA TRBJ1-5
CASSGPLAGLSYEQYF TGTGCCAGCAGTGGACCCCTAGCGGGATTATCCTACGAGCAGTACTTC TRBV12-3/TRBV12-4 NA TRBD2 TRBJ2-7
CASSPSGTSGTDTQYF TGTGCCAGCAGCCCCTCCGGGACTAGCGGCACAGATACGCAGTATTTT TRBV9 NA TRBD2 TRBJ2-3
CASSLAPTGNTGELFF TGTGCCAGCAGCTTGGCCCCGACGGGTAACACCGGGGAGCTGTTTTTT TRBV5-4 few NA TRBJ2-2
CSVSAAAGNYNEQFF TGCAGCGTTTCAGCGGCAGCGGGTAACTACAATGAGCAGTTCTTC TRBV29-1 NA NA TRBJ2-1
CASSTAVLSTGELFF TGTGCCAGCAGTACAGCGGTACTAAGCACCGGGGAGCTGTTTTTT TRBV28 NA NA TRBJ2-2
CASSQKRRELDEQFF TGCGCCAGCAGCCAAAAAAGGCGGGAGCTTGATGAGCAGTTCTTC TRBV4-1 NA TRBD2 TRBJ2-1
CASTNGREGGFTEAFF TGTGCCAGCACAAACGGGAGGGAAGGGGGTTTCACTGAAGCTTTCTTT TRBV6-1 NA NA TRBJ1-1
CASSSDSPLHF TGTGCCAGCAGCTCGGATTCACCCCTCCACTTT TRBV2 few NA TRBJ1-6
CASSLHMGEQYF TGTGCCAGCAGCCTCCACATGGGCGAGCAGTACTTC TRBV3-1 NA NA TRBJ2-7
CASSLQKEKLFF TGTGCCAGCAGCTTACAGAAGGAAAAACTGTTTTTT TRBV7-2 NA NA TRBJ1-4
CASTSDRFEGYTF TGTGCCAGCACCTCCGACAGGTTTGAAGGCTACACCTTC TRBV2 NA NA TRBJ1-2
CASSQKVLAGGYEQYF TGCGCCAGCAGCCAAAAGGTACTAGCGGGAGGATACGAGCAGTACTTC TRBV4-1 NA TRBD2 TRBJ2-7
CSARPTGVETQYF TGCAGTGCTAGACCGACGGGGGTGGAGACCCAGTACTTC TRBV20-1 many NA TRBJ2-5
CSARDTVGNTYEQHF TGCAGTGCTAGAGATACGGTCGGGAATACCTACGAGCAGCACTTC TRBV20-1 once NA TRBJ2-7
CASSGDRGSYNERFF TGTGCCAGCAGTGGAGACAGGGGCTCCTACAATGAGCGGTTCTTC TRBV3-1 NA TRBD1 TRBJ2-1
CASSQGSSANTGELFF TGTGCCAGCAGTCAAGGGTCCAGTGCGAACACCGGGGAGCTGTTTTTT TRBV3-1 few NA TRBJ2-2
CAWSAGPPYNEQFF TGTGCCTGGAGTGCCGGACCGCCCTACAATGAGCAGTTCTTC TRBV30 NA NA TRBJ2-1
CASSEMGLPWTGELFF TGCGCCAGCAGTGAGATGGGACTACCGTGGACCGGGGAGCTGTTTTTT TRBV10-2 NA TRBD2 TRBJ2-2
CASSFQSGSGNTIYF TGTGCCAGTAGTTTCCAGAGCGGCTCTGGAAACACCATATATTTT TRBV19 NA NA TRBJ1-3
CASSAYYEQYF TGTGCCAGCAGTGCCTACTACGAGCAGTACTTC TRBV28 many NA TRBJ2-7
CASRRDSGIGSSYEQYF TGTGCCAGTAGGAGAGATAGCGGGATTGGGAGCTCCTACGAGCAGTACTTC TRBV19 NA TRBD2 TRBJ2-7
CASSPETVNTEAFF TGTGCCAGCTCACCGGAGACAGTAAACACTGAAGCTTTCTTT TRBV18 NA NA TRBJ1-1
CASSLYYGQPSGANVLTF TGTGCCAGCAGCTTGTATTATGGACAACCCTCTGGGGCCAACGTCCTGACTTTC TRBV5-5 NA NA TRBJ2-6
CASSYRDRASYEQYF TGTGCCAGCAGTTACCGGGACAGAGCCTCCTACGAGCAGTACTTC TRBV6-5 many TRBD1 TRBJ2-7
CASSIARDRVTQYF TGTGCCAGTAGTATAGCTCGGGACAGGGTTACGCAGTATTTT TRBV19 NA TRBD1 TRBJ2-3
CASSNRAQGDTQYF TGTGCCAGCAGCAACCGGGCCCAAGGTGATACGCAGTATTTT TRBV3-1 once NA TRBJ2-3
CAGSQGLVGGYEQYF TGTGCCGGCAGCCAGGGATTAGTTGGGGGCTACGAGCAGTACTTC TRBV3-1 NA NA TRBJ2-7
CANGPHDEQFF TGTGCCAACGGCCCCCATGATGAGCAGTTCTTC TRBV2 few NA TRBJ2-1
CSAAFPGSTGELFF TGCAGTGCTGCCTTCCCGGGGTCCACCGGGGAGCTGTTTTTT TRBV20-1 NA NA TRBJ2-2
CASSSPRVLPGHEQFF TGTGCCAGCAGCTCACCCCGGGTCCTACCGGGGCATGAGCAGTTCTTC TRBV7-9 few NA TRBJ2-1
CASGKGGPGDTQYF TGTGCCAGCGGTAAGGGGGGGCCGGGAGATACGCAGTATTTT TRBV7-3 few NA TRBJ2-3
CSARGHRAFYNEQFF TGCAGTGCTAGGGGACACAGGGCTTTCTACAATGAGCAGTTCTTC TRBV20-1 NA NA TRBJ2-1
CASSLDRYGEQYF TGTGCCAGCAGCCTAGACAGGTACGGCGAGCAGTACTTC TRBV12-3/TRBV12-4 NA NA TRBJ2-7
CASSGLAGDNEQFF TGTGCCAGCAGTGGTCTAGCGGGAGACAATGAGCAGTTCTTC TRBV2 many TRBD2 TRBJ2-1
CASSLGGTGYKQYF TGTGCCAGCAGCTTAGGGGGGACAGGGTATAAGCAGTACTTC TRBV13 many TRBD1 TRBJ2-7
CASSLVWTADYEQYF TGTGCCAGCAGCTTAGTCTGGACTGCAGACTACGAGCAGTACTTC TRBV7-2 NA NA TRBJ2-7
CASTDYRAGANVLTF TGTGCCAGCACCGATTACAGGGCCGGGGCCAACGTCCTGACTTTC TRBV6-1 few NA TRBJ2-6